This entry lists 20 T cell receptor beta chains sequenced from one sample in a study of blood T cell repertoires in COVID-19. The protocol was immunoSEQ multiplex PCR, while the TCRdb copy is restricted to in-frame clones and leaves out a portion. This sample yields about 69,000 clones, of which 79% are seen a single time; around 47% belongs to the top ten. The sample was peripheral blood. Every receptor here comes from a human donor in a cohort sampled during active COVID-19.

The CDR3 DNA is TGTGCCACCAGTGATGGGTTAACTAGCGGGGTGTACAATGAGCAGTTCTTC. Amino acids: CATSDGLTSGVYNEQFF. The V and J genes are TRBV24-1 and TRBJ2-1, with TRBD2 matching over 10 bases. After removal of 3 bases from V and 4 bases from J, the junction contained 8 bases not matched to a gene. The length of the CDR3 is 17 residues. The germline V gene encodes CDR1 KGHDR and CDR2 SFDVKD.

The chain links TRBV12-5 to TRBJ1-4; 7 bases are a match to TRBD1. Germline lookup yields CDR1 LGHNT and CDR2 FRNRAP. The CDR3 has 16 amino acids. Unmatched junction bases numbered 15, after V lost 6 bases and J lost 8 bases. The CDR3 nucleotides read TGTGCTAGTGGCTTTCATGGGAGAAGGGGGCACGAAAAACTGTTTTTT. Protein sequence: CASGFHGRRGHEKLFF.

This clone has just one count. The J gene is TRBJ2-3, the V gene TRBV27; D call uncertain. Looked up from germline, CDR1 is MNHEY and CDR2 is SMNVEV (reference sequence). V was cut by 0 bases and J by 3 bases, with 7 bases left in between. CDR3 length: 14 amino acids. CDR3 in amino acids: CASSLSSPTDTQYF. In DNA form, the CDR3 reads TGTGCCAGCAGTTTATCGTCCCCGACAGATACGCAGTATTTT.

This clone was counted a few times. The rearrangement joins TRBV24-1 to TRBJ2-5, with a possible D match to TRBD1 (6 bases). This CDR3 has 15 amino acids. Germline-derived CDR1 and CDR2 are KGHDR and SFDVKD. Trimming took 5 bases from V and 4 from J, leaving 16 bases between them. CDR3: CATSVQGPRGETQYF. CDR3 DNA sequence: TGTGCCACCAGTGTCCAGGGGCCAAGGGGAGAGACCCAGTACTTC.

The rearrangement joins TRBV5-4 to TRBJ2-6; TRBD1 matches at 7 bases. V dropped 4 bases and J dropped 2; count of bases not matched to a gene: 6. CDR3 size: 16 residues. Germline loops: CDR1 SGHNT, CDR2 YYREEE (reference sequence). The CDR3 loop reads CASSPPDRAGANVLTF. CDR3 nucleotides: TGTGCCAGCAGCCCACCCGACAGGGCTGGGGCCAACGTCCTGACTTTC.

The genes are TRBV18 and TRBJ1-1; D is uncertain. Per the germline V gene, CDR1 is KGHSH and CDR2 is LQKENI. The CDR3 is made up of 13 amino acids. V lost 6 bases and J 3 bases, leaving 11 bases between the germline ends. CDR3 sequence: CASSGTLDTEAFF. The CDR3 region has the DNA TGTGCCAGCTCCGGTACACTAGACACTGAAGCTTTCTTT.

This clone was observed once. V is TRBV5-1 and J is TRBJ2-5; D is uncertain. The CDR3 is made up of 14 amino acids. Germline V gene lookup returns CDR1 SGHRS and CDR2 YFSETQ. The germline V and J ends were trimmed by 0 bases and 1 base, with 7 bases remaining between them. This CDR3 is CASSLAAFQETQYF. The CDR3 bases are TGCGCCAGCAGCTTGGCAGCGTTCCAAGAGACCCAGTACTTC.

This chain joins TRBV9 and TRBJ2-3; 7 bases line up with TRBD2. V shed 0 bases and J 3 bases; nucleotides not matched to a gene: 7. Looked up from germline, CDR1 is SGDLS and CDR2 is YYNGEE. CDR3 size: 16 residues. The CDR3 here is CASSVEAGVGTDTQYF. The CDR3, as DNA: TGTGCCAGCAGCGTAGAGGCGGGAGTGGGGACAGATACGCAGTATTTT.

This rearrangement joins TRBV6-1 to TRBJ2-7; D unresolved. Germline V CDR1 and CDR2: MNHNS, SASEGT. The CDR3 has 14 amino acids. Trimming cost V 1 base and J 3 bases, with 10 bases left between them. The CDR3 nucleotides read TGTGCCAGCAGTGAAGTTGGCAGGTACTACGAGCAGTACTTC. As protein: CASSEVGRYYEQYF.

The chain joins TRBV6-5 to TRBJ1-2, with D possibly matching TRBD1 (5 bases). The germline V and J ends were trimmed by 6 bases and 5 bases, with 13 bases remaining between them. The length of the CDR3 is 13 residues. Germline lookup yields CDR1 MNHEY and CDR2 SVGAGI. The CDR3 protein is CASSEQGRYGYTF. CDR3 DNA: TGTGCCAGCAGCGAGCAGGGAAGGTATGGCTACACCTTC.

The chain joins TRBV7-9 to TRBJ1-4, with 7 bases fitting TRBD1. Germline CDR1 and CDR2: SEHNR and FQNEAQ (reference sequence). V shed 6 bases, J shed 7 bases, and the junction held 8 bases outside the gene matches. This CDR3 comprises 14 residues. This chain's CDR3 is CASRTGAGGEKLFF. The CDR3 bases are TGTGCCAGCAGAACAGGGGCTGGAGGTGAAAAACTGTTTTTT.

The chain links TRBV19 to TRBJ1-4; D ambiguous. The CDR3 spans 15 residues. The germline gives CDR1 LNHDA, CDR2 SQIVND (reference sequence). V dropped 8 bases and J dropped 3 bases, with 16 bases sitting between them. As DNA, the CDR3 is TGTGCCAGTGGAACCGGGTCCTTCGCTAATGAAAAACTGTTTTTT. This gives the protein CASGTGSFANEKLFF.

The chain combines TRBV6-5 with TRBJ2-7; TRBD1 might be the D (7 bases). Germline assignment: CDR1 MNHEY and CDR2 SVGAGI. V was shortened by 7 bases and J by 2 bases, with 15 bases between the two germline ends. The CDR3 spans 14 residues. In nucleotides, the CDR3 is TGTGCCAGCACCCAATCAGGGGGGACCTACGAGCAGTACTTC. Protein sequence: CASTQSGGTYEQYF.

The rearrangement joins TRBV5-4 to TRBJ2-7, with D maybe TRBD2 (6 bases). V lost 0 bases, J lost 4 bases, and 8 bases lay in between. The CDR3 runs to 13 residues. Germline CDR1 is SGHNT and CDR2 is YYREEE (reference sequence). CDR3 coding DNA: TGTGCCAGCAGCTTGGTCGGGAGTTACGAGCAGTACTTC. Protein: CASSLVGSYEQYF.

The CDR3 sequence is CTSSRTSPEGAGELFF. In DNA, the CDR3 is TGCACCAGCAGCCGGACTAGCCCTGAGGGGGCCGGGGAGCTGTTTTTT. V is TRBV1 and J is TRBJ2-2; the table names TRBD2, a call not compared with the DNA. TRBV1 is a known pseudogene. The CDR3 has 16 residues.

The rearrangement links TRBV11-2 to TRBJ2-1; TRBD2 agrees at 7 bases. The CDR3 length is 13 residues. Trimming took 5 bases from V and 7 from J; bases not matched to a gene: 5. Germline CDR1 is SGHAT and CDR2 is FQNNGV. CDR3 in amino acids: CASSIGLVNEQFF. The CDR3 DNA reads as TGTGCCAGCAGCATCGGACTAGTGAATGAGCAGTTCTTC. The full variable domain, in which reference TRBV11-2 and TRBJ2-1 provide the parts outside the CDR3, is EAGVAQSPRYKIIEKRQSVAFWCNPISGHATLYWYQQILGQGPKLLIQFQNNGVVDDSQLPKDRFSAERLKGVDSTLKIQPAKLEDSAVYLCASSIGLVNEQFFGPGTRLTVL.

V usage is TRBV7-2 and J usage is TRBJ2-3; 12 bases are a match to TRBD2. V was clipped by 1 base and J by 2 bases; unmatched bases: 4. CDR3 size: 17 residues. Germline V gives CDR1 SGHTA, CDR2 FQGNSA. DNA for the CDR3: TGTGCCAGCAGCTTAGGAGGGACTAGCGGGCCCACAGATACGCAGTATTTT. It encodes CASSLGGTSGPTDTQYF.

This rearrangement joins TRBV28 to TRBJ2-5; 10 nucleotides match TRBD2. Germline values: CDR1 MDHEN, CDR2 SYDVKM. Germline trimming cut 0 bases from V and 1 base from J; bases unmatched to any gene: 5. The CDR3 length is 17 residues. CDR3 loop: CASSLWALAGAQETQYF. The CDR3 DNA is TGTGCCAGCAGTTTATGGGCCCTAGCGGGGGCCCAAGAGACCCAGTACTTC.

The chain combines TRBV5-1 with TRBJ1-1; unclear D gene. The V end was cut by 4 bases, the J end by 2 bases, with 9 bases between. Germline CDR1 reads SGHRS; CDR2 reads YFSETQ. The CDR3 contains 13 residues. The CDR3 loop is CASSREVNTEAFF. In nucleotides, the CDR3 is TGCGCCAGCAGCCGGGAGGTTAACACTGAAGCTTTCTTT.

The CDR3 region is CASSKGRQVNQPQHF. CDR3 nucleotide sequence: TGTGCCAGCAGTAAGGGCCGACAGGTTAATCAGCCCCAGCATTTT. The chain couples TRBV2 to TRBJ1-5; the D gene is possibly TRBD1 (6 bases). This CDR3 is built from 15 residues. Germline V lookup: CDR1 SNHLY, CDR2 FYNNEI. The V and J ends lost 5 bases and 4 bases respectively, with 15 bases between them.